These T cell receptor beta chains were read from a single sample in a study of blood T cell repertoires in COVID-19. The protocol was immunoSEQ multiplex PCR, while the TCRdb copy is restricted to in-frame clones and leaves out a portion. The sample lists 100,000 to 130,000 clones; about 87% were seen once. Sequenced sample: peripheral blood. These receptors all come from a man aged 50 to 59 with active or convalescent COVID-19. The CDR3 runs from the conserved cysteine through the conserved F or W. Each record gives: J gene, V gene, D gene, clone size, CDR3 DNA, CDR3 protein. A D gene is named only where the DNA matches it firmly. Clone size is shown for a subset of rows, as once, few, many or a class of expanded clone.

TRBJ2-7 | TRBV5-1 | . | . | TGCGCCAGCAGCCAGCGGAGCTCCTACGAGCAGTACTTC | CASSQRSSYEQYF
TRBJ2-7 | TRBV25-1 | . | few | TGTGCCAGCAGTGAACCGGGGGACCGCTCCTACGAGCAGTACTTC | CASSEPGDRSYEQYF
TRBJ1-5 | TRBV7-9 | . | . | TGTGCCAGCCAAGTAGGAGAGTTGAACAATCAGCCCCAGCATTTT | CASQVGELNNQPQHF
TRBJ1-4 | TRBV2 | TRBD1 | . | TGTGCCAGCAGTCCACAGGGGATTAATGAAAAACTGTTTTTT | CASSPQGINEKLFF
TRBJ1-2 | TRBV19 | . | . | TGTGCCAGTAGTATGCGCCTACTCCGAAGGGGGGGGAACTATGGCTACACCTTC | CASSMRLLRRGGNYGYTF
TRBJ1-4 | TRBV10-2 | TRBD1 | . | TGCGCCAGCAGTGAAGAACACTCAAACAGGGGTGAAAAACTGTTTTTT | CASSEEHSNRGEKLFF
TRBJ1-5 | TRBV30 | . | . | TGTGCCTGGAGTGCCCGTTCGGGTCTGAGCAATCAGCCCCAGCATTTT | CAWSARSGLSNQPQHF
TRBJ1-2 | TRBV28 | TRBD1 | . | TGTGCCTCCCGGACAGGGGTCGACTATGGCTACACCTTC | CASRTGVDYGYTF
TRBJ1-6 | TRBV6-5 | . | . | TGTGCCAGCACCCCAGGGTGGAATTCACCCCTCCACTTT | CASTPGWNSPLHF
TRBJ2-7 | TRBV11-3 | TRBD1 | . | TGTGCCAGCAGCCTGGACAGGGGCAACGAGCAGTACTTC | CASSLDRGNEQYF
TRBJ2-3 | TRBV5-1 | TRBD2 | . | TGCGCCAGCAGCAGGGGACTAGCAGACAGCACAGATACGCAGTATTTT | CASSRGLADSTDTQYF
TRBJ1-2 | TRBV6-6 | . | few | TGTGCCAGCTCACAGGAAGTGGACTATGGCTACACCTTC | CASSQEVDYGYTF
TRBJ1-6 | TRBV11-3 | . | . | TGTGCCAGCAGCGGTTCGGATAATTCACCCCTCCACTTT | CASSGSDNSPLHF
TRBJ2-7 | TRBV11-2 | . | few | TGTGCCAGCAGCTTAGGGAGGGGTAGTTACGAGCAGTACTTC | CASSLGRGSYEQYF
TRBJ2-2 | TRBV7-7 | TRBD1 | . | TGTGCTAGCAGCTTGGGGACAGGGGATGGCACCGGGGAGCTGTTTTTT | CASSLGTGDGTGELFF
TRBJ2-7 | TRBV7-7 | TRBD2 | . | TGTGCCAGCAGCCCCCGGGAGGGGCTACCCCGATTAACCTACGAGCAGTACTTC | CASSPREGLPRLTYEQYF
TRBJ2-1 | TRBV28 | TRBD2 | . | TGTGCCAGCAGTTCCCCGGGACTAGCGGGAGGCAATGAGCAGTTCTTC | CASSSPGLAGGNEQFF
TRBJ1-2 | TRBV15 | . | . | TGTGCCACCAGCAGAGATGCGGGACCCCGGCAACATGGCTACACCTTC | CATSRDAGPRQHGYTF
TRBJ1-2 | TRBV6-5 | TRBD1 | . | TGTGCCAGCAGTTACGGACAGGGGTTTCAGTATGGCTACACCTTC | CASSYGQGFQYGYTF
TRBJ2-7 | TRBV19 | TRBD2 | . | TGTGCCAGTAGTATAGCCGGGAGGGCCGGTGAGCAGTACTTC | CASSIAGRAGEQYF
TRBJ1-4 | TRBV2 | TRBD1 | once | TGTGCCAGCAGGGGACAGGGGGTATATGAAAAACTGTTTTTT | CASRGQGVYEKLFF
TRBJ2-7 | TRBV28 | TRBD2 | . | TGTGCCAGCAGTCCTGGACTAGCGGGACTAACCTACGAGCAGTACTTC | CASSPGLAGLTYEQYF
TRBJ2-3 | TRBV11-3 | TRBD1 | few | TGTGCCAGCAGCGTAGGACAGGGGGACACAGATACGCAGTATTTT | CASSVGQGDTDTQYF
TRBJ1-4 | TRBV7-9 | TRBD1 | . | TGTGCCAGCAGCCGGACAGGGGACGAAAAACTGTTTTTT | CASSRTGDEKLFF
TRBJ1-5 | TRBV27 | . | . | TGTGCCAGCAAATTTCAGGGGTATAGCAATCAGCCCCAGCATTTT | CASKFQGYSNQPQHF
TRBJ2-1 | TRBV5-1 | . | . | TGCGCCAGCAGCTTGGCTATCAACAATGAGCAGTTCTTC | CASSLAINNEQFF
TRBJ1-2 | TRBV28 | . | . | TGTGCCAGCAGTTTACGGACAGACTATGGCTACACCTTC | CASSLRTDYGYTF
TRBJ1-1 | TRBV10-3 | . | . | TGTGCCATCAGTGAGTCGGTGGGCAACACTGAAGCTTTCTTT | CAISESVGNTEAFF
TRBJ1-6 | TRBV19 | TRBD1 | . | TGTGCCAGTAGCGACAGGGAAGTTTCACCCCTCCACTTT | CASSDREVSPLHF
TRBJ2-1 | TRBV20-1 | . | . | TGCAGTCTGAGGGACTTACTTAAGCAGTTCTTC | CSLRDLLKQFF
TRBJ1-2 | TRBV30 | TRBD1 | . | TGTGCCTGGAGAAAGGGACAGTCAGACTATGGCTACACCTTC | CAWRKGQSDYGYTF
TRBJ2-1 | TRBV6-2/TRBV6-3 | TRBD2 | once | TGTGCCAGCAACCCGGGAGGGAGTTCTATCCGTTCGTACAATGAGCAGTTCTTC | CASNPGGSSIRSYNEQFF
TRBJ1-6 | TRBV7-2 | TRBD1 | . | TGTGCCAGCAGCTCGGCAGGGGGGTTCAAGGCCCTCCACTTT | CASSSAGGFKALHF
TRBJ1-5 | TRBV6-5 | . | . | TGTGCCAGCAGACAGGATAGCAATCAGCCCCAGCATTTT | CASRQDSNQPQHF
TRBJ1-5 | TRBV6-5 | TRBD1 | . | TGTGCCAGCAAAGAAGACAGGGCCTACAATCAGCCCCAGCATTTT | CASKEDRAYNQPQHF
TRBJ2-1 | TRBV4-1 | TRBD2 | few | TGCGCCAGCAGCCACCCGGAGCTAGCGGAAAATGAGCAGTTCTTC | CASSHPELAENEQFF
TRBJ2-1 | TRBV15 | . | . | TGTGCCACCAGACCGCGGCAGGGATACAATGAGCAGTTCTTC | CATRPRQGYNEQFF
TRBJ2-7 | TRBV30 | . | . | TGTGCCTGGGGAGCCCCAATCCAGTACTTC | CAWGAPIQYF
TRBJ1-2 | TRBV9 | TRBD1 | . | TGTGCCAGCAGCGTAGCTACGTGGACAGGGGGCGGGAGCTACACCTTC | CASSVATWTGGGSYTF
TRBJ1-1 | TRBV18 | . | . | TGTGCCAGCTCACCATCTACGGGGGGCACTGAAGCTTTCTTT | CASSPSTGGTEAFF
TRBJ1-1 | TRBV28 | TRBD1 | . | TGTGCCAGCAGCGGACAGGGGAGGTCTTTCTTT | CASSGQGRSFF
TRBJ2-7 | TRBV7-9 | TRBD2 | once | TGTGCCAGCAGCTCCGGACTAGAAGTGGGGCAGTACTTC | CASSSGLEVGQYF
TRBJ1-1 | TRBV7-2 | TRBD1 | . | TGTGCCAGCAGCTTCCCTACAGGGGGTGTCACTGAAGCTTTCTTT | CASSFPTGGVTEAFF